What follows describes a single T cell receptor beta chain. Its target is not known. This record comes from a study of identifying expanded T cells in peripheral blood. Study-wide results and caveats: Technical replicates showed around 1.3 changed clones; approximately 2 weeks approximately 15; four weeks 19.

Only in-frame clones appear in the TCRdb table, and some are missing; sequencing was by immunoSEQ multiplex PCR. Of under 95,000 clones listed, approximately 91% are singletons. No infections or other immune events were documented during collection. There are 13 residues in the CDR3. The germline gives CDR1 SGHVS, CDR2 FQNEAQ. V dropped 1 base and J dropped 6 bases, with 7 bases sitting between them. The receptor was isolated from a person between 18 and 69 years old in good health. The V call is TRBV7-8, the J call TRBJ1-5, with D hard to call. Sequenced material: blood. CDR3 region: CASSLGGVQPQHF. The CDR3 region has the DNA TGTGCCAGCAGCTTAGGCGGGGTTCAGCCCCAGCATTTT.